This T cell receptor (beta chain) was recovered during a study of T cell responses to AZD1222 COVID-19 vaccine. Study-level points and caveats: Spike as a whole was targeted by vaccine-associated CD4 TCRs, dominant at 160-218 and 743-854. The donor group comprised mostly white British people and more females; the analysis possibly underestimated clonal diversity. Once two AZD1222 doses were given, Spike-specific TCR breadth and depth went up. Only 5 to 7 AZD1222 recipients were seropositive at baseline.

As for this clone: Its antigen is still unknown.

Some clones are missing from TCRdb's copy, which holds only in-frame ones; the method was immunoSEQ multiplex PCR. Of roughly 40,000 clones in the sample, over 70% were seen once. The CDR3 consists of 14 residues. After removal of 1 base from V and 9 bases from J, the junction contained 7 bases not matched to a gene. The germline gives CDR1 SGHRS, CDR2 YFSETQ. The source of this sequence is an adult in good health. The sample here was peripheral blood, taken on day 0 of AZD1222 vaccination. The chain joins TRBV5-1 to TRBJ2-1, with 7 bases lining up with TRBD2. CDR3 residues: CASSLSAREGEQFF. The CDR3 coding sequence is TGCGCCAGCAGCTTGTCCGCCAGGGAGGGTGAGCAGTTCTTC.